This TCR beta chain was sequenced in a study of CD8+CD57+ T cells in acquired aplastic anemia. Across the study: The DNA of sorted CD4+ and CD8+ cells averaged roughly 3.2 ug.

Patients chosen for sequencing had shown CD8+CD57+ cell expansion by flow cytometry. Genomic DNA constituted the template upon which TCR beta VDJ and CDR3 profiling was performed. Using its own MiXCR run on the reads, TCRdb lists one record per CDR3 protein. The top ten clones hold 6.5% to 10% of a sample with 200,000 to 250,000 distinct CDR3 sequences, 40% to 50% of them seen once. Germline CDR1 reads SGHTA; CDR2 reads FQGNSA. The CDR3 sequence is 14 residues long. Unmatched junction bases numbered 5, after V lost 4 bases and J lost 6 bases. This TCR derives from a human donor with aplastic anemia. Sequenced material: sorted CD4+, CD8+, or CD8+CD57+ T cells (not recorded which) from PBMCs. This chain uses TRBV7-2 with TRBJ2-2, with TRBD1 matching 7 bases. This CDR3 reads CASSWGQRAGELFF. The DNA of the CDR3 is TGTGCCAGCAGCTGGGGACAGAGGGCCGGGGAGCTGTTTTTT.